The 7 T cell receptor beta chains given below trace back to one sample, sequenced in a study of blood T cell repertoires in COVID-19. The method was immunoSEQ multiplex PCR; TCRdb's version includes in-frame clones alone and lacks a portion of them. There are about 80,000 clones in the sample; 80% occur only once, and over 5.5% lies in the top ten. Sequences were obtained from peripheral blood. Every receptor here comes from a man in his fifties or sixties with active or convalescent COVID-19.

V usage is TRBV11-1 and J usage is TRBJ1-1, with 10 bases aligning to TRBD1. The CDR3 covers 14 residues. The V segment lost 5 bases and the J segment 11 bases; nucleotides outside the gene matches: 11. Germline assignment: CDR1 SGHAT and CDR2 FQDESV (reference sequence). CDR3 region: CASSKPSGTGVAFF. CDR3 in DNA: TGTGCCAGCAGCAAACCCTCCGGGACAGGGGTGGCTTTCTTT.

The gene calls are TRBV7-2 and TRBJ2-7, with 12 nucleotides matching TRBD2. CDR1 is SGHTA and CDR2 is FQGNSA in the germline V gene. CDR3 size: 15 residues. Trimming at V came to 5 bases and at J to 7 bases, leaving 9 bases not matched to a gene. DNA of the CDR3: TGTGCCAGCAGCGTAACTAGCGGGGGGATGAGGGAGCAGTACTTC. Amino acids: CASSVTSGGMREQYF.

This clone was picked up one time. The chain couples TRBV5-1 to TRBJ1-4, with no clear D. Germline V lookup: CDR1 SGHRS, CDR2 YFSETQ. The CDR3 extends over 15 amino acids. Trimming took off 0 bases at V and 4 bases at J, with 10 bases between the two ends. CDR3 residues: CASSLAGGINEKLFF. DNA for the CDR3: TGCGCCAGCAGCTTGGCCGGAGGGATTAATGAAAAACTGTTTTTT.

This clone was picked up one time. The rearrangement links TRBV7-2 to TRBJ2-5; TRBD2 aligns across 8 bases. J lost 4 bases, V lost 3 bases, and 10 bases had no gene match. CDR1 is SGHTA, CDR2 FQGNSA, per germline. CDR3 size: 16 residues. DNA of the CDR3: TGTGCCAGCAGCTTTCTAGCGGGCGGAGTCGGAGAGACCCAGTACTTC. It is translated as CASSFLAGGVGETQYF.

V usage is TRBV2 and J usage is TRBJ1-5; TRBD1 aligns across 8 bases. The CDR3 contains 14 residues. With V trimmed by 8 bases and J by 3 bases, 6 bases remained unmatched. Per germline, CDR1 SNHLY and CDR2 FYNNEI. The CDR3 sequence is CASGMDRDNQPQHF. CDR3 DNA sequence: TGTGCCAGCGGTATGGACAGGGACAATCAGCCCCAGCATTTT.

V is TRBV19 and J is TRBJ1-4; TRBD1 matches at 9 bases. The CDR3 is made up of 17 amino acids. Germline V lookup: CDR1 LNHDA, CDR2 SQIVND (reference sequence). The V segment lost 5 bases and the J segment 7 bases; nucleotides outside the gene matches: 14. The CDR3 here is CASSWTTGTGKSEKLFF. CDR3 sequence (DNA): TGTGCCAGTAGTTGGACGACCGGGACAGGGAAAAGTGAAAAACTGTTTTTT.

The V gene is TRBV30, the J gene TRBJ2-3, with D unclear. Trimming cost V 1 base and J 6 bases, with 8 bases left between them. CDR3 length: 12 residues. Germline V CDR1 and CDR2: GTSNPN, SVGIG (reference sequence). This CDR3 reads CAWSASLDTQYF. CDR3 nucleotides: TGTGCCTGGAGTGCCTCCTTGGATACGCAGTATTTT. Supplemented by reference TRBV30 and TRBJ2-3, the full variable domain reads SQTIHQWPATLVQPVGSPLSLECTVEGTSNPNLYWYRQAAGRGLQLLFYSVGIGQISSEVPQNLSASRPQDRQFILSSKKLLLSDSGFYLCAWSASLDTQYFGPGTRLTVL.